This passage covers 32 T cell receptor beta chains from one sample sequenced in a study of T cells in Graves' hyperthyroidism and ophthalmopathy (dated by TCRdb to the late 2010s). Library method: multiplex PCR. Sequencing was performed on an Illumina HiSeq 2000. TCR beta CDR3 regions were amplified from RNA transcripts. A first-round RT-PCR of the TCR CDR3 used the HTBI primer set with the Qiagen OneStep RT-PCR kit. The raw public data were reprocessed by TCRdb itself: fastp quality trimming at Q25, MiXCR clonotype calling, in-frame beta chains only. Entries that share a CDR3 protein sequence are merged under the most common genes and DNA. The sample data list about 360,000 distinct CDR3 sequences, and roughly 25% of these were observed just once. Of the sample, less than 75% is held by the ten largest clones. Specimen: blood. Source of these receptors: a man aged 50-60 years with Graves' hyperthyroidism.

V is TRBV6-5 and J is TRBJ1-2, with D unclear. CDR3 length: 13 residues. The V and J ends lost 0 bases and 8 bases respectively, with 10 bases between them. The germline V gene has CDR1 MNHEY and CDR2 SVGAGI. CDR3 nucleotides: TGTGCCAGCAGTTACTCGGCCGCTTTCGGCTACACCTTC. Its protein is CASSYSAAFGYTF.

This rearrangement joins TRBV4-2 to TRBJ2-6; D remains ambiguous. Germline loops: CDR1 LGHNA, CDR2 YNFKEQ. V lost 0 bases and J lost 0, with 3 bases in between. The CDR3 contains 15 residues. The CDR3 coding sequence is TGTGCCAGCAGCCAAGAACCCTCTGGGGCCAACGTCCTGACTTTC. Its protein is CASSQEPSGANVLTF.

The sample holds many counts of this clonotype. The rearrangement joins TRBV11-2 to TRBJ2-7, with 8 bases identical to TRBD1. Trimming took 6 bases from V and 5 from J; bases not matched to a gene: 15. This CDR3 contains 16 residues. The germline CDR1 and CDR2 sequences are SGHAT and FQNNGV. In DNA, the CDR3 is TGTGCCAGCAGTCGACTTACAGCAGGGGGCTTCGACGAGCAGTACTTC. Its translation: CASSRLTAGGFDEQYF.

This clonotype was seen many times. CDR3 loop: CASRNSGSGHEQYF. The CDR3, as DNA: TGTGCCAGCAGGAATAGCGGGAGTGGCCACGAGCAGTACTTC. J is TRBJ2-7 and V is TRBV6-1; 9 positions match TRBD2. The length of the CDR3 is 14 residues. Losses at the gene ends were 6 bases for V and 5 bases for J; bases not matched to a gene: 8. Germline V gene sequence: CDR1 MNHNS, CDR2 SASEGT.

The CDR3 sequence: CASPDGLAPLGRETQYF. Here the CDR3 DNA reads TGCGCCAGCCCCGACGGTCTGGCTCCACTTGGTCGAGAGACCCAGTACTTC. The V call is TRBV10-2, the J call TRBJ2-5; unclear D gene. V lost 8 bases and J 4 bases, leaving 26 bases between the germline ends. CDR1 WSHSY and CDR2 SAAADI come from the germline V gene. The CDR3 covers 17 residues.

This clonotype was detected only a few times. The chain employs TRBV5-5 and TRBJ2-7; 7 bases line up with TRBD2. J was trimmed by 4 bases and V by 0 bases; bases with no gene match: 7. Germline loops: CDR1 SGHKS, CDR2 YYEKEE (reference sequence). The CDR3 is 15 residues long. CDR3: CASSLESSGFYEQYF. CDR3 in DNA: TGTGCCAGCAGCTTGGAGTCTAGCGGCTTTTACGAGCAGTACTTC.

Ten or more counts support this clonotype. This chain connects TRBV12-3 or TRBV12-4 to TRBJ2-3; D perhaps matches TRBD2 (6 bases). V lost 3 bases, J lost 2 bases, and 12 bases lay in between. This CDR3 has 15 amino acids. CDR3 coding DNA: TGTGCCAGCAGTTTGGACGGGAGTCACACAGATACGCAGTATTTT. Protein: CASSLDGSHTDTQYF.

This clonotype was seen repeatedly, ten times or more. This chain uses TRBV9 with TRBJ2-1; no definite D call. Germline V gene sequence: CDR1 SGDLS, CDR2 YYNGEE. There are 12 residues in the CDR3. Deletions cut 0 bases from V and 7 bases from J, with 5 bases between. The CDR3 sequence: CASSVGVNEQFF. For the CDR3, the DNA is TGTGCCAGCAGCGTAGGGGTTAATGAGCAGTTCTTC. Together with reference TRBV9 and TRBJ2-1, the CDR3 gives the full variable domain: DSGVTQTPKHLITATGQRVTLRCSPRSGDLSVYWYQQSLDQGLQFLIQYYNGEERAKGNILERFSAQQFPDLHSELNLSSLELGDSALYFCASSVGVNEQFFGPGTRLTVL.

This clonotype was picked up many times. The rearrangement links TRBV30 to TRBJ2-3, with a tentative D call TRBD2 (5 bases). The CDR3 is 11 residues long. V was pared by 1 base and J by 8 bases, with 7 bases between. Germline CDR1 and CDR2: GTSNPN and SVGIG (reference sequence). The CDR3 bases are TGTGCCTGGAGTGGAGGGTTTACGCAGTATTTT. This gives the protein CAWSGGFTQYF.

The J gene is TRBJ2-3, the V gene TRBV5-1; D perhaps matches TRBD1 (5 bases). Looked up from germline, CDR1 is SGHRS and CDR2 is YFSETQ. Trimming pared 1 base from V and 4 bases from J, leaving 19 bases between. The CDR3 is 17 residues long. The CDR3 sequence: CASSLTTQGIIADTQYF. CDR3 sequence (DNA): TGCGCCAGCAGCTTGACGACCCAGGGAATCATCGCAGATACGCAGTATTTT.

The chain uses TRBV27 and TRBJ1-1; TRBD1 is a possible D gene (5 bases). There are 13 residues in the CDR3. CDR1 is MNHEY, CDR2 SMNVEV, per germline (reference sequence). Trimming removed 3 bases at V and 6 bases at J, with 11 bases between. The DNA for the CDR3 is TGTGCCAGCAGTTTTGGGAGAGGGGCTGAAGCTTTCTTT. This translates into CASSFGRGAEAFF.

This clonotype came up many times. The CDR3 nucleotides read TGTGCCACCAGTGCGGGAGCACTCTACAATGAGCAGTTCTTC. Translating it yields CATSAGALYNEQFF. The rearrangement joins TRBV24-1 to TRBJ2-1, with D perhaps matching TRBD2 (6 bases). The germline CDR1 and CDR2 sequences are KGHDR and SFDVKD. V was trimmed by 5 bases and J by 3 bases, leaving 10 bases between them. This CDR3 is built from 14 residues.

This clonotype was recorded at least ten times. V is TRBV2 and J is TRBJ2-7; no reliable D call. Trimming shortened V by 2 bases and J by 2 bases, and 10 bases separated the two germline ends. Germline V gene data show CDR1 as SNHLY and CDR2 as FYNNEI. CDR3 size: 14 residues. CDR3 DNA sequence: TGTGCCAGCAGTGAACCATCCCTGCCCTACGAGCAGTACTTC. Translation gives CASSEPSLPYEQYF.

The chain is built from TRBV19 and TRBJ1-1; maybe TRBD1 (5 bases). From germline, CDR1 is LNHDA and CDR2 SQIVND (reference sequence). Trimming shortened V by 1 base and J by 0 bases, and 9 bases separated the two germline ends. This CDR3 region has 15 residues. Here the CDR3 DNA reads TGTGCCAGTAGTATAGCAGGCAGGGTGAACACTGAAGCTTTCTTT. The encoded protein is CASSIAGRVNTEAFF.

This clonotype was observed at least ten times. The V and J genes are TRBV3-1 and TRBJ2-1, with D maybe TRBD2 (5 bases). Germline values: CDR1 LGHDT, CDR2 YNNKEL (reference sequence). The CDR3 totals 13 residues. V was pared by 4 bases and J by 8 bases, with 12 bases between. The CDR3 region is CASSRPSSYEQFF. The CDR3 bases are TGTGCCAGCAGCCGCCCATCTAGCTATGAGCAGTTCTTC.

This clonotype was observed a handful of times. CDR3 sequence reads: CASSLASARASYGYTF. As DNA, the CDR3 is TGTGCCAGCAGCTTAGCTTCCGCACGCGCGTCATATGGCTACACCTTC. J is TRBJ1-2 and V is TRBV11-3; D unclear. V gave up 1 base and J gave up 5 bases, with 17 bases separating them. This CDR3 has 16 residues. In germline, CDR1 is SGHNT, CDR2 YENEEA.

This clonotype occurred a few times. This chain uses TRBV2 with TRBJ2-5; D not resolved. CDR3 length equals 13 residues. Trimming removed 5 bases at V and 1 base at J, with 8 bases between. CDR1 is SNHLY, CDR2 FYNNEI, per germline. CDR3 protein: CASSRNIQETQYF. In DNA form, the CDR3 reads TGTGCCAGCAGTAGGAACATCCAAGAGACCCAGTACTTC.

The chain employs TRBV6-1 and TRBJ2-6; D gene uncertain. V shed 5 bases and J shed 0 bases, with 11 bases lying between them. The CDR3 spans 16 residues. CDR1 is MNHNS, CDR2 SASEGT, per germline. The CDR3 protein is CASSSRTASGANVLTF. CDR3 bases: TGTGCCAGCAGTTCAAGGACGGCCTCTGGGGCCAACGTCCTGACTTTC.

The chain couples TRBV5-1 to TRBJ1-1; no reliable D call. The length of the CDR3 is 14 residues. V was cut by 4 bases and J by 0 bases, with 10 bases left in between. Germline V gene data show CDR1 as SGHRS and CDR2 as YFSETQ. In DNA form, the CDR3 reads TGCGCCAGCAGCGGAGGGTCTATGAACACTGAAGCTTTCTTT. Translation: CASSGGSMNTEAFF.

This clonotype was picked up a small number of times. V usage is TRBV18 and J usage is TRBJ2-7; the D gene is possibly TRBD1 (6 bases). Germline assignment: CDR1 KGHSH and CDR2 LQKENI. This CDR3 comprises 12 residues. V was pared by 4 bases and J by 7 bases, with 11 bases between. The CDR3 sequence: CASSQQGVEQYF. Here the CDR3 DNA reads TGTGCCAGCTCACAACAGGGTGTAGAGCAGTACTTC.

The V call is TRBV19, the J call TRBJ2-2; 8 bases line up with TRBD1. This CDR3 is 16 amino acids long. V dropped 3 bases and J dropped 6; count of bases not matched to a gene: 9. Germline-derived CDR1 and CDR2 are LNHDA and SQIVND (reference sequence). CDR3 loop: CASSISDRVFAGELFF. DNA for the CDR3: TGTGCCAGTAGTATTTCGGACAGGGTTTTCGCCGGGGAGCTGTTTTTT.

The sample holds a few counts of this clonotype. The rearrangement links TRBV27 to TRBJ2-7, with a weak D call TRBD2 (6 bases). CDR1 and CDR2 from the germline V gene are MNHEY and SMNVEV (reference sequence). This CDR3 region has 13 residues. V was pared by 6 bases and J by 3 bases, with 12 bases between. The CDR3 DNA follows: TGTGCCAGCAGGATGACTAGGGACTACGAGCAGTACTTC. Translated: CASRMTRDYEQYF.

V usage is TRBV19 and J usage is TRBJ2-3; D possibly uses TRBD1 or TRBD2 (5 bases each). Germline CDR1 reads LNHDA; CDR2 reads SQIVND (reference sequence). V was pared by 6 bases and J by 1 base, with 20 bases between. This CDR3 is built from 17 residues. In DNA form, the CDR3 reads TGTGCCAGTAGCTCCCTCACCGGACTGGGGGGCACAGATACGCAGTATTTT. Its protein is CASSSLTGLGGTDTQYF.

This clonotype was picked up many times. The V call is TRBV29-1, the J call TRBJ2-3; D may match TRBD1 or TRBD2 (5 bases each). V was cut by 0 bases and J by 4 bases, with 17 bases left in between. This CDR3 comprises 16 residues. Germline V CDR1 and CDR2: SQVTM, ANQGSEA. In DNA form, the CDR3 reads TGCAGCGTTGAAGATTGGAGGAGTAGGGGCGCAGATACGCAGTATTTT. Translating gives CSVEDWRSRGADTQYF.

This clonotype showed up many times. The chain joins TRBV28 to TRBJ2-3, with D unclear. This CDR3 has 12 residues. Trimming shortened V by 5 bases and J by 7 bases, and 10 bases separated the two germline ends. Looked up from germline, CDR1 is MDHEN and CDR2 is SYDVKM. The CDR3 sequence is CASSTGRNTQYF. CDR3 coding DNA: TGTGCCAGCAGTACGGGCCGAAATACGCAGTATTTT.

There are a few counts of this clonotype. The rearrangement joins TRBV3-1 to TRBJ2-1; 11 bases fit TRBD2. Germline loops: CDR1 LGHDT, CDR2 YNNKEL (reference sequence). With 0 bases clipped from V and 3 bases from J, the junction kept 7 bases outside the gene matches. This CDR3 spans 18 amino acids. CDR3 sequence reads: CASSQDSILAGVYNEQFF. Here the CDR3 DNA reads TGTGCCAGCAGCCAAGATTCCATACTAGCGGGAGTCTACAATGAGCAGTTCTTC.

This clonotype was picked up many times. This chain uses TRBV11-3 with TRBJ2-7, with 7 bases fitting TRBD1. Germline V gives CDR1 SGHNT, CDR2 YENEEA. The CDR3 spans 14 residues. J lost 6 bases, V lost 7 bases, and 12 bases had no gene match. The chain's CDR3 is CASNRQGPSGEQYF. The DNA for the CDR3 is TGTGCCAGCAATAGACAGGGTCCTTCTGGCGAGCAGTACTTC.

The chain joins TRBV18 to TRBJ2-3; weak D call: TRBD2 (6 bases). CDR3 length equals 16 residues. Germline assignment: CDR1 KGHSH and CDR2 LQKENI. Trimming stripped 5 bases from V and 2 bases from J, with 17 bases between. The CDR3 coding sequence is TGTGCCAGCTCATCGCTGAGTGGCGGGACCACAGATACGCAGTATTTT. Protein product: CASSSLSGGTTDTQYF.

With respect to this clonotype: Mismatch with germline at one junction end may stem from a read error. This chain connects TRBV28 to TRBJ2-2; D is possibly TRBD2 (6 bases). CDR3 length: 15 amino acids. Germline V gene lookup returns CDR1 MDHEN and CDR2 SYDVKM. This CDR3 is CAVSGGGMSTGEPFF. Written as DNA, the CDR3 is TGTGCCGTCTCGGGTGGGGGGATGAGCACCGGGGAGCCGTTTTTT. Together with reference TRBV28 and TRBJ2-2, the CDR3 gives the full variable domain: DVKVTQSSRYLVKRTGEKVFLECVQDMDHENMFWYRQDPGLGLRLIYFSYDVKMKEKGDIPEGYSVSREKKERFSLILESASTNQTSMYLCAVSGGGMSTGEPFFGEGSRLTVL.

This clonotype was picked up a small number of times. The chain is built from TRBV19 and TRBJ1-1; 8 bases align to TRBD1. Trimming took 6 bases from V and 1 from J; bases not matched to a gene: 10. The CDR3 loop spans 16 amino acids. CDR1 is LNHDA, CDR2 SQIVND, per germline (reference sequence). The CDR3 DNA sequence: TGTGCCAGTAGGATCCCCGGACAGGGCGCGAACACTGAAGCTTTCTTT. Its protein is CASRIPGQGANTEAFF.

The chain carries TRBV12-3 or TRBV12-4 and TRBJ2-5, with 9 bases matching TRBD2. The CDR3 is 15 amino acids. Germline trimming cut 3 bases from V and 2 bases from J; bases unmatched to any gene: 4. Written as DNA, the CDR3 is TGTGCCAGCAGTTTTAGGCTAGCGGGGCAAGAGACCCAGTACTTC. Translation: CASSFRLAGQETQYF.

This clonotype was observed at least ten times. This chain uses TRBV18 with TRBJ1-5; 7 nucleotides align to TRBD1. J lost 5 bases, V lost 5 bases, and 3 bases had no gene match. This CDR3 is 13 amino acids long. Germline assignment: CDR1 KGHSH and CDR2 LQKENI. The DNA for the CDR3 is TGTGCCAGCTCAAGAGACAGGGATCAGCCCCAGCATTTT. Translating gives CASSRDRDQPQHF.